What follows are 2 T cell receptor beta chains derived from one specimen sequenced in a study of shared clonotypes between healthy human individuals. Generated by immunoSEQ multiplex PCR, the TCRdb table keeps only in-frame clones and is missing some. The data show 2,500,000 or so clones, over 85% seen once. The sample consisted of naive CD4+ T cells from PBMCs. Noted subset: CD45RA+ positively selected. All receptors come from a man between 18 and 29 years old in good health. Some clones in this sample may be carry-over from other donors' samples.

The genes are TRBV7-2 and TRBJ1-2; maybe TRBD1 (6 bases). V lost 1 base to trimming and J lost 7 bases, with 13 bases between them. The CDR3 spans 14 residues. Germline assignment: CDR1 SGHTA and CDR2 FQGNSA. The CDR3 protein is CASSLEQGWGGYTF. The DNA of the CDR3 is TGTGCCAGCAGCTTAGAACAGGGTTGGGGTGGCTACACCTTC.

CDR3 in DNA: TGTAGTGCTAGCGGCTCCTACGAGCAGTACTTC. Encoded protein: CSASGSYEQYF. The V gene is TRBV25-1, the J gene TRBJ2-7, with 7 bases matching TRBD2. This CDR3 comprises 11 residues. Germline V gives CDR1 MGHDK, CDR2 SYGVNS.